This is a list of T cell receptor beta chains from one sample in a study of PD-1 blockade in classical Hodgkin lymphoma. Only in-frame clones appear in the TCRdb table, and some are missing; sequencing was by immunoSEQ multiplex PCR. The sample has about 28,000 clones, about 82% seen once. The specimen comprised peripheral blood mononuclear cells (PBMCs), sampled before the fourth cycle of nivolumab. The source of these receptors is a human donor with classical Hodgkin lymphoma. Each CDR3 is given without its conserved first and last residue.

V gene	CDR3 length	J gene	CDR3 protein
TRBV6-1	11	TRBJ2-7	ASRMGSVYEQY
TRBV6-1	13	TRBJ1-3	ASSQRQGEGNTIY
TRBV10-2	11	TRBJ2-5	ASSLAGLETQY
TRBV30	10	TRBJ2-7	AWGRSSYEQY
TRBV28	13	TRBJ2-7	ASSSNRDQVREQY
TRBV29-1	17	TRBJ2-1	SVEAPSLWAESSYNEQF
TRBV19	11	TRBJ1-1	ASSIDRDTEAF
TRBV4-1	9	TRBJ2-7	ASSHDYEQY
TRBV11-1	14	TRBJ1-4	ASSARRGQGKEKLF
TRBV19	13	TRBJ1-5	ASSNFQGGNQPQH
TRBV19	12	TRBJ2-2	ASSTLLNTGELF